The next 11 T cell receptor beta chains were all read from a single sample in a study of blood T cell repertoires in COVID-19. The assay was immunoSEQ multiplex PCR, and TCRdb's table has in-frame clones only and misses some. Counted here are 100,000 to 150,000 clones, approximately 81% occurring once; the ten biggest clones make up 3.5% to 4%. The material sequenced was peripheral blood. The receptors originated from a woman between 45 and 65 years old with acute or convalescent COVID-19.

The chain couples TRBV4-1 to TRBJ2-2; TRBD1 might be the D (5 bases). The length of the CDR3 is 14 residues. Germline V gene sequence: CDR1 MGHRA, CDR2 YSYEKL. Trimming took off 0 bases at V and 6 bases at J, with 8 bases between the two ends. This CDR3 is CASSQDEGAGELFF. The CDR3 DNA sequence: TGCGCCAGCAGCCAAGATGAAGGGGCCGGGGAGCTGTTTTTT.

The chain combines TRBV6-6 with TRBJ1-3, with D possibly being TRBD1 (5 bases). The V and J ends lost 2 bases and 3 bases respectively, with 14 bases between them. The germline V gene has CDR1 MNHNY and CDR2 SVGAGI (reference sequence). The length of the CDR3 is 16 residues. The CDR3 region has the DNA TGTGCCAGCAGTTACGAAGGGGCATATGGTGGAAACACCATATATTTT. Its protein is CASSYEGAYGGNTIYF.

The CDR3 loop is CASSLVSLAGGFTEQYF. As DNA, the CDR3 is TGTGCCAGCAGCTTAGTATCCCTAGCGGGAGGGTTTACCGAGCAGTACTTC. The chain uses TRBV7-6 and TRBJ2-7, with 12 bases aligning to TRBD2. This CDR3 comprises 17 residues. The V and J ends lost 1 base and 6 bases, in that order; junction bases with no gene match: 10. The germline CDR1 and CDR2 sequences are SGHVS and FNYEAQ.

This rearrangement joins TRBV6-5 to TRBJ2-7, with TRBD1 as a possible D gene (6 bases). This CDR3 region has 14 residues. Germline V gene data show CDR1 as MNHEY and CDR2 as SVGAGI. Trimming removed 2 bases from V and 2 bases from J, with 10 bases in between. The DNA for the CDR3 is TGTGCCAGCAGTTACAACAGGGTCCCCTACGAGCAGTACTTC. Its translation: CASSYNRVPYEQYF.

The chain carries TRBV7-9 and TRBJ1-2, with a tentative D call TRBD1 (6 bases). From germline, CDR1 is SEHNR and CDR2 FQNEAQ (reference sequence). The V and J ends lost 3 bases and 2 bases respectively, with 13 bases between them. The CDR3 is made up of 15 amino acids. CDR3 DNA: TGTGCCAGCAGCTTGGGACATTCAATAAACTATGGCTACACCTTC. The encoded protein is CASSLGHSINYGYTF.

There are a few counts of this clone. CDR3 nucleotide sequence: TGTGCCAGCAGCCAAGAGGCAAGACACAACACCGGGGAGCTGTTTTTT. It is translated as CASSQEARHNTGELFF. The genes are TRBV4-2 and TRBJ2-2; the D is unclear. CDR1 is LGHNA, CDR2 YNFKEQ, per germline. The V end was cut by 0 bases, the J end by 2 bases, with 10 bases between. The length of the CDR3 is 16 residues.

This clone was recorded once. The chain recombines TRBV18 with TRBJ2-2, with D perhaps TRBD2 (5 bases). V lost 8 bases to trimming and J lost 5 bases, with 15 bases between them. The length of the CDR3 is 14 residues. In germline, CDR1 is KGHSH, CDR2 LQKENI. The CDR3 region is CASPPRGRTGELFF. The CDR3, as DNA: TGTGCCAGCCCCCCCCGCGGGCGGACCGGGGAGCTGTTTTTT.

This rearrangement joins TRBV24-1 to TRBJ2-3, with D hard to call. The V end lost 4 bases, the J end lost 2 bases, and 3 bases lay between the germline ends. Germline CDR1 is KGHDR and CDR2 is SFDVKD. This CDR3 comprises 12 residues. CDR3 region: CATSDYTDTQYF. DNA for the CDR3: TGTGCCACCAGTGACTACACAGATACGCAGTATTTT.

The chain couples TRBV6-4 to TRBJ2-2; D uncertain. The V end lost 5 bases, the J end lost 0 bases, and 7 bases lay between the germline ends. The CDR3 has 14 amino acids. CDR1 MRHNA and CDR2 SNTAGT come from the germline V gene. CDR3 amino acids: CASSINSNTGELFF. The CDR3 DNA follows: TGTGCCAGCAGTATTAATTCGAACACCGGGGAGCTGTTTTTT.

The rearrangement links TRBV5-1 to TRBJ1-1, with 12 bases lining up with TRBD1. Germline assignment: CDR1 SGHRS and CDR2 YFSETQ. Germline trimming cut 1 base from V and 3 bases from J; bases unmatched to any gene: 4. This CDR3 spans 16 amino acids. Here the CDR3 reads CASSLLGQGAYTEAFF. For the CDR3, the DNA is TGCGCCAGCAGCTTGTTGGGACAGGGGGCTTACACTGAAGCTTTCTTT.

V gene TRBV7-8 combines with J gene TRBJ2-7; D may be TRBD2 (6 bases). Per germline, CDR1 SGHVS and CDR2 FQNEAQ. V shed 6 bases and J shed 2 bases, with 32 bases lying between them. The CDR3 consists of 20 residues. Written as DNA, the CDR3 is TGTGCCAGCAGTCGCCGAGAATCCATAGTCGGGGGTTGGGAAACCTACGAGCAGTACTTC. Amino acids: CASSRRESIVGGWETYEQYF.